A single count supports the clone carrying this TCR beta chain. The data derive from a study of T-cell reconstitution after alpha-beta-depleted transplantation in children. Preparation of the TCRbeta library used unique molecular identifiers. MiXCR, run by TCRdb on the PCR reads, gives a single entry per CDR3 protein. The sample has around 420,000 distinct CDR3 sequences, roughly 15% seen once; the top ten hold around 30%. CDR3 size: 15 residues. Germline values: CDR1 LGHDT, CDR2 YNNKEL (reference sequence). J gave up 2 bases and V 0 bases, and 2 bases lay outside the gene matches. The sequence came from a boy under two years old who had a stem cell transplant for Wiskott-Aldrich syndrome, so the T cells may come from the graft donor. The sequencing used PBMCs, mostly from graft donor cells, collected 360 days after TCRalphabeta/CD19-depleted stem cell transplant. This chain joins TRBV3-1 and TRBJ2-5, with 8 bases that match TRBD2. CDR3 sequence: CASSQDGGVQETQYF. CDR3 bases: TGTGCCAGCAGCCAAGACGGGGGGGTACAAGAGACCCAGTACTTC.